Given below is one T cell receptor beta chain in context. The data originate from a study of blood T cell repertoires in COVID-19. At the level of the study: The United States, Italy and Spain supplied acute and convalescent COVID-19 samples. Sample material is recorded as cDNA or gDNA derived from T cells, B-cell-depleted T cells, or PBMCs.

Some clones are missing from TCRdb's copy, which holds only in-frame ones; the method was immunoSEQ multiplex PCR. Here the sample spans about 150,000 clones, 85% to 90% being singletons. The material sequenced was peripheral blood. The TCR sequence derives from a man older than 75 with acute or convalescent COVID-19.

CDR3 amino acids: CASNPLGATKGGEQYF. The CDR3 coding sequence is TGTGCCAGCAACCCCCTTGGGGCCACAAAGGGCGGCGAGCAGTACTTC. The genes are TRBV3-1 (or the pseudogene TRBV3-2) and TRBJ2-7, with a possible D match to TRBD1 (5 bases). V was trimmed by 7 bases and J by 6 bases, leaving 25 bases between them. The germline V gene has CDR1 LGHDT and CDR2 YNNKEL (reference sequence). This CDR3 comprises 16 residues.